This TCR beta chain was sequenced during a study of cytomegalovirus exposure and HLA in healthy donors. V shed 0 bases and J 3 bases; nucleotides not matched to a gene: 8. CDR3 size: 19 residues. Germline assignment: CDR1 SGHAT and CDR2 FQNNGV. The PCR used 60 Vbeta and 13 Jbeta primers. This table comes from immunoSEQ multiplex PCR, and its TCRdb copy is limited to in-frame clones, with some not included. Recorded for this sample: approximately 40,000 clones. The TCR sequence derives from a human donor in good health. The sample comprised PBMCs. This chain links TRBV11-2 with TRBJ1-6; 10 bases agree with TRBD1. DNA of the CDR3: TGTGCCAGCAGCTTAGATGGGTGGGACAGGGGTAACTATAATTCACCCCTCCACTTT. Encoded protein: CASSLDGWDRGNYNSPLHF.